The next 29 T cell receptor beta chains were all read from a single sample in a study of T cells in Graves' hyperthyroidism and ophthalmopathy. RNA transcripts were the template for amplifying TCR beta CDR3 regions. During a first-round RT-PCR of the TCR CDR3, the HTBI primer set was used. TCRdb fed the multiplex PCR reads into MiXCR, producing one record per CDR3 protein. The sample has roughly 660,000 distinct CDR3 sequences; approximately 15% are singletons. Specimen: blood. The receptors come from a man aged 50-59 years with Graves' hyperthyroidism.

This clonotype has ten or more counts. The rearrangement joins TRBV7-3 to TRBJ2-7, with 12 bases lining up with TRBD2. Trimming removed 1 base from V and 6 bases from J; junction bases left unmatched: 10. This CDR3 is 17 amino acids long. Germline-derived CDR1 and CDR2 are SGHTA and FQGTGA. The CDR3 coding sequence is TGTGCCAGCAGCTTAAATATTACTAGCGGGAGGAGACGCGAGCAGTACTTC. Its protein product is CASSLNITSGRRREQYF.

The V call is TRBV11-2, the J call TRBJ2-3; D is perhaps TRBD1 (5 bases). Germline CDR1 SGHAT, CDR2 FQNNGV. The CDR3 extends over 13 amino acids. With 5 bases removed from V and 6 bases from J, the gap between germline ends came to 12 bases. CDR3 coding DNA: TGTGCCAGCAGCGCCAAGGGGTGGGATACGCAGTATTTT. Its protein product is CASSAKGWDTQYF.

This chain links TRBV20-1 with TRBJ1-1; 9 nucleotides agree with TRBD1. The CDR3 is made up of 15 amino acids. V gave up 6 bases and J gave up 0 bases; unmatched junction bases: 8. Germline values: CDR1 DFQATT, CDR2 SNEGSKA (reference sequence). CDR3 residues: CSAPTGGKVNTEAFF. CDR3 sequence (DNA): TGCAGTGCACCCACAGGGGGCAAGGTGAACACTGAAGCTTTCTTT.

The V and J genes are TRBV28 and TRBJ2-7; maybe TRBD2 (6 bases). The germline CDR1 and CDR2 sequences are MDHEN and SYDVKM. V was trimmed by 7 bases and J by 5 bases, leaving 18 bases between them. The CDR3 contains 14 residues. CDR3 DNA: TGTGCCAGCACACGGCGGGGAGTTGTCGACGAGCAGTACTTC. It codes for CASTRRGVVDEQYF.

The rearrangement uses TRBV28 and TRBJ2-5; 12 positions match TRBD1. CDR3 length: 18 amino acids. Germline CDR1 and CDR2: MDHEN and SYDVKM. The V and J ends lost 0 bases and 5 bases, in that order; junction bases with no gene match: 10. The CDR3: CASSLWAGTGGAGETQYF. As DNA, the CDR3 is TGTGCCAGCAGTTTATGGGCGGGGACAGGGGGCGCCGGGGAGACCCAGTACTTC.

CDR3 loop: CASGSGGNTDTQYF. DNA of the CDR3: TGTGCCAGCGGGTCGGGGGGGAACACAGATACGCAGTATTTT. This chain joins TRBV7-6 and TRBJ2-3; 8 nucleotides agree with TRBD2. Germline-derived CDR1 and CDR2 are SGHVS and FNYEAQ. V lost 8 bases and J lost 2; bases outside the gene matches: 6. CDR3 length: 14 residues.

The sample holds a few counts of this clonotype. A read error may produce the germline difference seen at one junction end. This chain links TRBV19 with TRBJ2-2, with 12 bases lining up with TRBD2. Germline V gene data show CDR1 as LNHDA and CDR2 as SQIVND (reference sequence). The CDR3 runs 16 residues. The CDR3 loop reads CTSTRTSGKLGGELFF. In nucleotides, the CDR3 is TGTACCAGTACCCGGACTAGCGGGAAATTGGGCGGGGAGCTGTTTTTT. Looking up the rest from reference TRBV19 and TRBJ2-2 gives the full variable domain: DGGITQSPKYLFRKEGQNVTLSCEQNLNHDAMYWYRQDPGQGLRLIYYSQIVNDFQKGDIAEGYSVSREKKESFPLTVTSAQKNPTAFYLCTSTRTSGKLGGELFFGEGSRLTVL.

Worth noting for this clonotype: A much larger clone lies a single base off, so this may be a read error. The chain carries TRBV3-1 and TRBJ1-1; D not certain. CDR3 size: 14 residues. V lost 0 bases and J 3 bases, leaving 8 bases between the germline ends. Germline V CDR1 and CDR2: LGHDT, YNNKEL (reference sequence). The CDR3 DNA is TGTGCCAGCAGCCAAGATCTGGGGTACACTGAAGCTTTCTTT. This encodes CASSQDLGYTEAFF.

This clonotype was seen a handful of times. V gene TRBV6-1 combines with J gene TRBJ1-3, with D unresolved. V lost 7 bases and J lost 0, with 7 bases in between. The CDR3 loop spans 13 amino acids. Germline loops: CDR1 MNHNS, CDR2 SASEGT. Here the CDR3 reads CASKLSSGNTIYF. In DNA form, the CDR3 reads TGTGCCAGCAAACTGAGCTCTGGAAACACCATATATTTT.

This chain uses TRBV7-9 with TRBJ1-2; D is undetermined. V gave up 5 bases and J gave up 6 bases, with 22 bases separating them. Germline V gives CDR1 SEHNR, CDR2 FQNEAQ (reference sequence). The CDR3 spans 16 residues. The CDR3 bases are TGTGCCAGCAGCCTTTTTGGGCAGATACTGAACGATGGCTACACCTTC. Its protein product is CASSLFGQILNDGYTF.

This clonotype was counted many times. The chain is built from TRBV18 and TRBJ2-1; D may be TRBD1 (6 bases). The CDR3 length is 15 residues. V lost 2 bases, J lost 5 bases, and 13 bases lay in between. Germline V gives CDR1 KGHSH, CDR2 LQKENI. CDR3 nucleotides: TGTGCCAGCTCACCAGGACAGCTTAGAGACAATGAGCAGTTCTTC. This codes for CASSPGQLRDNEQFF.

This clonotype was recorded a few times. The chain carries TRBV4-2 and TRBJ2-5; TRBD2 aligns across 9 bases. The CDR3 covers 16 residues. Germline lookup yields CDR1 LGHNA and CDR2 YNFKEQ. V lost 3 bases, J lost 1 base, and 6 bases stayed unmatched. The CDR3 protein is CASSHGGGGIQETQYF. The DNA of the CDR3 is TGTGCCAGCAGCCACGGCGGGGGGGGGATCCAAGAGACCCAGTACTTC.

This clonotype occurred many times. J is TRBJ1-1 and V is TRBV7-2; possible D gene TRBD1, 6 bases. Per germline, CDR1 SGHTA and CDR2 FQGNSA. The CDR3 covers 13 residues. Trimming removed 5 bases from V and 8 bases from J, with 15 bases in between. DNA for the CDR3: TGTGCCAGCAGCGACCGGCAGGGGTTGGAAGCTTTCTTT. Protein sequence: CASSDRQGLEAFF.

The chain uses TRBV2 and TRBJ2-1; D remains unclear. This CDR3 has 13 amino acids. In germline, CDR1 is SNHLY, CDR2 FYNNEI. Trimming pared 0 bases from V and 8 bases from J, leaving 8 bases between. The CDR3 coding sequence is TGTGCCAGCAGTGAAGCTTGCGGAGATGAGCAGTTCTTC. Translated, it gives CASSEACGDEQFF.

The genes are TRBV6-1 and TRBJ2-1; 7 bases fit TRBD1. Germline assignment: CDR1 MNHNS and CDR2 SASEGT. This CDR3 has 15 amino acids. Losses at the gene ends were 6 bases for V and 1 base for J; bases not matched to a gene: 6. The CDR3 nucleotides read TGTGCCAGCAGGGAACAGGGGAAATCCTACAATGAGCAGTTCTTC. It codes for CASREQGKSYNEQFF.

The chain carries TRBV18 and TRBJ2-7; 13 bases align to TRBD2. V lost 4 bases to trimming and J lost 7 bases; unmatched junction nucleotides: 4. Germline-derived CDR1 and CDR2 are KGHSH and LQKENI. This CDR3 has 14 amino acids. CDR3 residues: CASSLGLAGWEQYF. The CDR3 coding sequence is TGTGCCAGCTCACTGGGACTAGCGGGATGGGAGCAGTACTTC.

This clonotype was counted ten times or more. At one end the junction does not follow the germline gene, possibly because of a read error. The CDR3 DNA follows: TGTGCCAGCAGCTTACAGGGCCCCTACAATGAGCAGTTCTTC. The encoded protein is CASSLQGPYNEQFF. The J gene is TRBJ2-1, the V gene TRBV5-1; a weak D match, TRBD1 (6 bases). The CDR3 has 14 amino acids. Germline CDR1 SGHRS, CDR2 YFSETQ.

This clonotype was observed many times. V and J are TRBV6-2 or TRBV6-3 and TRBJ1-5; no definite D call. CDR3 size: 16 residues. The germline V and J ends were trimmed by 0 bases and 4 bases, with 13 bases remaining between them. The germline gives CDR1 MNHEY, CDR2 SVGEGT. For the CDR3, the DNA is TGTGCCAGCAGTTACTCGTCCCAGAGTGGGAATCAGCCCCAGCATTTT. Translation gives CASSYSSQSGNQPQHF.

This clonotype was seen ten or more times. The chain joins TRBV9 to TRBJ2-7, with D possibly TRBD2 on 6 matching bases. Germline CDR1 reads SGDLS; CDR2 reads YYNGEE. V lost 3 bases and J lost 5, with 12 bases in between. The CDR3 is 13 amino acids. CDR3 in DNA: TGTGCCAGCAGCGAGGGTAGGAGGGACGAGCAGTACTTC. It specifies CASSEGRRDEQYF.

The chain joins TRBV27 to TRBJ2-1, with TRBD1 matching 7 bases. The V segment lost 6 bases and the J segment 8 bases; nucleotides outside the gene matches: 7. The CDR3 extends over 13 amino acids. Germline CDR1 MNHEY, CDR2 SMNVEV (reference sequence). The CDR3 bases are TGTGCCAGCAGAGACAGGGAAGTCGATGAGCAGTTCTTC. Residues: CASRDREVDEQFF.

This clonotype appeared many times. The CDR3 region has the DNA TGTGCCAGCAGCCGGTGGGCCACAGGGGCCGGCACTGAAGCTTTCTTT. It is translated as CASSRWATGAGTEAFF. The chain recombines TRBV3-1 with TRBJ1-1, with TRBD1 matching over 7 bases. Germline CDR1 is LGHDT and CDR2 is YNNKEL (reference sequence). The CDR3 totals 16 residues. Unmatched junction bases numbered 12, after V lost 4 bases and J lost 4 bases.

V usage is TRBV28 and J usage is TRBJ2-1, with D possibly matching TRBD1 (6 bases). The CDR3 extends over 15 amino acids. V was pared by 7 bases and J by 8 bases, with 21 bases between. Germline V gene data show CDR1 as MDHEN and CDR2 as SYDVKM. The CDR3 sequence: CASIPPGGLGDEQFF. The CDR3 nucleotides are TGTGCCAGCATTCCACCTGGGGGCCTTGGCGATGAGCAGTTCTTC. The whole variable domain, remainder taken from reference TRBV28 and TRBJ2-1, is DVKVTQSSRYLVKRTGEKVFLECVQDMDHENMFWYRQDPGLGLRLIYFSYDVKMKEKGDIPEGYSVSREKKERFSLILESASTNQTSMYLCASIPPGGLGDEQFFGPGTRLTVL.

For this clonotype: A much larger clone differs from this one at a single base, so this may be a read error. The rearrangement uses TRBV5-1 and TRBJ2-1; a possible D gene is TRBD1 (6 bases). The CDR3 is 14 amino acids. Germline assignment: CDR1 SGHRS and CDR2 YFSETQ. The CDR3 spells CASSHGTHYNKQFF. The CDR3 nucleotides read TGCGCCAGCAGCCACGGGACACATTACAATAAGCAGTTCTTC.

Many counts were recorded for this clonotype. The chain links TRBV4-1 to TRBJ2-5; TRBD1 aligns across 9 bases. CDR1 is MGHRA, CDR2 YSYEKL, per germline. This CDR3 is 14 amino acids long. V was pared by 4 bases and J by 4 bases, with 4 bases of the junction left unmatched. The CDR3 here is CASSRLGQGETQYF. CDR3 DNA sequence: TGCGCCAGCAGCCGCTTGGGACAGGGAGAGACCCAGTACTTC.

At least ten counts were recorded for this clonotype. The CDR3 region is CASSPYRGANTEAFF. CDR3 nucleotides: TGTGCCAGCAGCCCATACAGGGGGGCGAACACTGAAGCTTTCTTT. V and J are TRBV11-2 and TRBJ1-1, with 8 positions matching TRBD1. The V and J ends lost 5 bases and 1 base, in that order; junction bases with no gene match: 6. The CDR3 length is 15 residues. The germline V gene encodes CDR1 SGHAT and CDR2 FQNNGV.

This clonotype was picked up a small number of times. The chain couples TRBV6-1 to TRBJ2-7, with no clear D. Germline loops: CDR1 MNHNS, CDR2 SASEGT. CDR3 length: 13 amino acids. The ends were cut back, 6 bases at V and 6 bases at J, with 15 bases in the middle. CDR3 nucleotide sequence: TGTGCCAGCAGGAAACTGGGGATAGGCGAGCAGTACTTC. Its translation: CASRKLGIGEQYF.

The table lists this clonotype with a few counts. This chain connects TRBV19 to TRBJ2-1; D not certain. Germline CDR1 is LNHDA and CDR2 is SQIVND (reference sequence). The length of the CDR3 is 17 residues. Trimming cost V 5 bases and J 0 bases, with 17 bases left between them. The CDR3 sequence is CASSPQPVSDSYNEQFF. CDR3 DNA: TGTGCCAGTAGTCCCCAACCGGTGAGCGACTCCTACAATGAGCAGTTCTTC.

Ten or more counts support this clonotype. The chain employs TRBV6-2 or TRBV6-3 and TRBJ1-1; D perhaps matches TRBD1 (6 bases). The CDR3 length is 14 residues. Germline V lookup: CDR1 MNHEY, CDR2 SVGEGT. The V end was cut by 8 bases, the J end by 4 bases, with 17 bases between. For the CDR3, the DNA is TGTGCCAGCGGACAGAGGGGGTCCGGCACTGAAGCTTTCTTT. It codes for CASGQRGSGTEAFF.

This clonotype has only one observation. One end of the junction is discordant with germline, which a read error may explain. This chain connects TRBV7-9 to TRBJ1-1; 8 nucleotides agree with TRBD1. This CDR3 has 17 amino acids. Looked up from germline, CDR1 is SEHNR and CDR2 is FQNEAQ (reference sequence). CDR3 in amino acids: CASSLDYRGYMGTEAYF. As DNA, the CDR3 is TGTGCCAGCAGCTTAGATTACAGGGGGTATATGGGAACTGAAGCTTACTTT.